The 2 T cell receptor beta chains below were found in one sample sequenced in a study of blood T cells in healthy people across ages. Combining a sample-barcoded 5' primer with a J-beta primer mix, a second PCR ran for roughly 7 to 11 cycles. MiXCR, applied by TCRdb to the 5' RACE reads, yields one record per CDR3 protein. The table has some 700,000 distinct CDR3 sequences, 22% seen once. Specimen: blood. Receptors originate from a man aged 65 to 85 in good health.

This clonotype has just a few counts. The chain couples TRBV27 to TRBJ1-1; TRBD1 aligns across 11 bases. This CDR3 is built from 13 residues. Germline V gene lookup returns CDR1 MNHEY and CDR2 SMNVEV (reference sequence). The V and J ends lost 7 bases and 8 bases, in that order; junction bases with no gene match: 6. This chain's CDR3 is CASTGQGASEAFF. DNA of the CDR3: TGTGCCAGCACAGGACAGGGGGCGTCCGAAGCTTTCTTT.

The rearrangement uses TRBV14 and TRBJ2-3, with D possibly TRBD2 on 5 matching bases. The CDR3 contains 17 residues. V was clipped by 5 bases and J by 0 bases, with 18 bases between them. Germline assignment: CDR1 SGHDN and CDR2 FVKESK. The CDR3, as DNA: TGTGCCAGCAGCTCCACTCGCGGCGGGTTTAGCACAGATACGCAGTATTTT. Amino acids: CASSSTRGGFSTDTQYF. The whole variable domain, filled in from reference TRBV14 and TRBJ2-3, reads EAGVTQFPSHSVIEKGQTVTLRCDPISGHDNLYWYRRVMGKEIKFLLHFVKESKQDESGMPNNRFLAERTGGTYSTLKVQPAELEDSGVYFCASSSTRGGFSTDTQYFGPGTRLTVL.